Below are 21 T cell receptor beta chains sequenced from a single sample in a study of T cells after yellow fever vaccination. MiXCR, run by TCRdb on the 5' RACE reads, gives a single entry per CDR3 protein. The sample gives about 370,000 distinct CDR3 sequences, around 10% of which show up once; 18% is in the top ten. The sequencing here drew on PBMCs, taken on the day of the first yellow fever vaccination. These TCRs come from a man younger than 35 who received the YFV17D yellow fever vaccine.

The chain recombines TRBV7-9 with TRBJ2-1; D possibly uses TRBD1 or TRBD2 (5 bases each). V lost 1 base and J lost 8, with 18 bases in between. The CDR3 is made up of 16 amino acids. Per germline, CDR1 SEHNR and CDR2 FQNEAQ (reference sequence). The CDR3 nucleotides are TGTGCCAGCAGCTTAGTGATTAGCGCCAGAGGGGATGAGCAGTTCTTC. Its protein is CASSLVISARGDEQFF.

This clonotype occurred a few times. The V call is TRBV12-3 or TRBV12-4, the J call TRBJ1-2; D is unclear. V gave up 3 bases and J gave up 4 bases, with 6 bases separating them. CDR3 length: 12 residues. CDR3 nucleotides: TGTGCCAGCAGTTTGTGGGGCTATGGCTACACCTTC. It translates to CASSLWGYGYTF.

The chain combines TRBV9 with TRBJ2-6; unclear D gene. The V end was cut by 3 bases, the J end by 0 bases, with 10 bases between. The CDR3 is made up of 16 amino acids. Germline V gives CDR1 SGDLS, CDR2 YYNGEE. The CDR3 nucleotides are TGTGCCAGCAGCGCAGCATTAAGCTCTGGGGCCAACGTCCTGACTTTC. Translated, it gives CASSAALSSGANVLTF.

This clonotype came up many times. The chain employs TRBV7-9 and TRBJ1-2; D is undetermined. The germline gives CDR1 SEHNR, CDR2 FQNEAQ (reference sequence). The ends were cut back, 5 bases at V and 5 bases at J, with 6 bases in the middle. The CDR3 is made up of 11 amino acids. The CDR3 loop is CASSPGYGYTF. As DNA, the CDR3 is TGTGCCAGCAGCCCGGGGTATGGCTACACCTTC.

This clonotype was seen only a few times. The genes are TRBV23-1 and TRBJ1-5; a weak D match, TRBD1 (5 bases). TRBV23-1 qualifies as an ORF whose function is uncertain. Deletions cut 3 bases from V and 2 bases from J, with 11 bases between. This CDR3 has 15 amino acids. The CDR3 DNA is TGCGCCAGCAGTCAGGGGCCCCTCGGCAATCAGCCCCAGCATTTT. Translating gives CASSQGPLGNQPQHF.

This sequence joins TRBV6-1 and TRBJ1-5; D gene unclear. V was shortened by 6 bases and J by 3 bases, with 15 bases between the two germline ends. The CDR3 loop spans 15 amino acids. Germline V lookup: CDR1 MNHNS, CDR2 SASEGT. This CDR3 is CASRKPDLTNQPQHF. The CDR3 coding sequence is TGTGCCAGCAGAAAACCGGACCTAACCAATCAGCCCCAGCATTTT.

This clonotype was detected a few times. In DNA form, the CDR3 reads TGTGCCAGCAGTTACGGAAGGGACTCACCCCTCCACTTT. This codes for CASSYGRDSPLHF. This chain connects TRBV6-5 to TRBJ1-6, with D tentatively TRBD1 (5 bases). The CDR3 runs to 13 residues. The germline CDR1 and CDR2 sequences are MNHEY and SVGAGI. The V end was cut by 2 bases, the J end by 10 bases, with 9 bases between.

This clonotype was picked up many times. The chain is built from TRBV28 and TRBJ2-1, with TRBD1 as a possible D gene (5 bases). CDR3 length equals 15 residues. Trimming took off 5 bases at V and 2 bases at J, with 13 bases between the two ends. Germline values: CDR1 MDHEN, CDR2 SYDVKM. CDR3 in DNA: TGTGCCAGCAGTCTACTTCCGACAGCCTACAATGAGCAGTTCTTC. This encodes CASSLLPTAYNEQFF.

This rearrangement joins TRBV7-6 to TRBJ2-2, with D possibly TRBD1 on 5 matching bases. Trimming stripped 2 bases from V and 7 bases from J, with 11 bases between. This CDR3 spans 14 amino acids. Germline V lookup: CDR1 SGHVS, CDR2 FNYEAQ. The CDR3 sequence is CASSLQGYGGELFF. Written as DNA, the CDR3 is TGTGCCAGCAGCTTACAGGGATATGGCGGGGAGCTGTTTTTT.

This clonotype has a handful of counts. V gene TRBV29-1 combines with J gene TRBJ1-1; D uncertain. Germline CDR1 reads SQVTM; CDR2 reads ANQGSEA. V lost 3 bases, J lost 2 bases, and 7 bases lay in between. The length of the CDR3 is 12 residues. CDR3 sequence: CSVDFYNTEAFF. The DNA for the CDR3 is TGCAGCGTTGACTTCTATAACACTGAAGCTTTCTTT.

V is TRBV5-1 and J is TRBJ2-7; D remains unclear. This CDR3 contains 13 residues. In germline, CDR1 is SGHRS, CDR2 YFSETQ. V was trimmed by 4 bases and J by 0 bases, leaving 8 bases between them. CDR3 loop: CASSQQSSYEQYF. The CDR3 DNA reads TGCGCCAGCAGCCAACAGAGCTCCTACGAGCAGTACTTC.

The sample holds a few counts of this clonotype. The V gene is TRBV20-1, the J gene TRBJ2-7, with D perhaps TRBD1 (5 bases). The CDR3 is 13 amino acids. Germline V gene data show CDR1 as DFQATT and CDR2 as SNEGSKA (reference sequence). Trimming removed 6 bases at V and 1 base at J, with 13 bases between. The CDR3 sequence: CSATTGSSYEQYV. CDR3 nucleotide sequence: TGCAGTGCGACCACAGGATCTTCCTACGAGCAGTACGTC.

This clonotype was detected only a few times. The CDR3 here is CASLHQGATDTQYF. Here the CDR3 DNA reads TGTGCCAGCCTCCACCAGGGGGCTACAGATACGCAGTATTTT. This sequence joins TRBV12-3 or TRBV12-4 and TRBJ2-3; 8 bases match TRBD1. Trimming removed 8 bases from V and 3 bases from J; junction bases left unmatched: 7. The CDR3 runs to 14 residues.

The J gene is TRBJ1-4, the V gene TRBV20-1, with D maybe TRBD1 (6 bases). V gave up 0 bases and J gave up 3 bases, with 17 bases separating them. CDR1 is DFQATT and CDR2 is SNEGSKA in the germline V gene (reference sequence). The CDR3 spans 17 residues. This chain's CDR3 is CSARDLSADSSNEKLFF. Here the CDR3 DNA reads TGCAGTGCTAGAGATTTGTCTGCGGACAGCTCTAATGAAAAACTGTTTTTT.

This chain connects TRBV20-1 to TRBJ2-5; TRBD1 matches 9 bases. V dropped 4 bases and J dropped 9; count of bases not matched to a gene: 15. Germline lookup yields CDR1 DFQATT and CDR2 SNEGSKA (reference sequence). The CDR3 is 15 residues long. CDR3 in amino acids: CSATHPGQGFGAQYF. In DNA form, the CDR3 reads TGCAGTGCTACCCACCCGGGACAGGGATTCGGGGCCCAGTACTTC.

This clonotype was seen only a few times. The rearrangement joins TRBV27 to TRBJ2-3; tentatively, D is TRBD1 (5 bases). Germline values: CDR1 MNHEY, CDR2 SMNVEV (reference sequence). This CDR3 is 14 amino acids long. The V end lost 6 bases, the J end lost 0 bases, and 10 bases lay between the germline ends. The CDR3 reads CASRTQGSTDTQYF. In DNA, the CDR3 is TGTGCCAGCAGAACTCAGGGTAGCACAGATACGCAGTATTTT.

The chain carries TRBV27 and TRBJ2-2; maybe TRBD2 (7 bases). The CDR3 sequence is 13 residues long. Germline CDR1 reads MNHEY; CDR2 reads SMNVEV (reference sequence). V lost 3 bases, J lost 9 bases, and 11 bases lay in between. This CDR3 reads CASSFGGGRELFF. CDR3 DNA: TGTGCCAGCAGTTTCGGCGGGGGCAGGGAGCTGTTTTTT.

This chain links TRBV3-1 with TRBJ2-5, with D possibly TRBD2 on 7 matching bases. The germline CDR1 and CDR2 sequences are LGHDT and YNNKEL (reference sequence). The CDR3 extends over 17 amino acids. Trimming left V 1 base short and J 0 bases short, with 15 bases between. CDR3 in DNA: TGTGCCAGCAGCCAAGGGGGTGGCGGGGGCAACCAAGAGACCCAGTACTTC. Translation: CASSQGGGGGNQETQYF.

J is TRBJ2-1 and V is TRBV18; no clear D. Trimming stripped 3 bases from V and 8 bases from J, with 8 bases between. The CDR3 totals 12 residues. Germline lookup yields CDR1 KGHSH and CDR2 LQKENI. The CDR3 DNA reads TGTGCCAGCTCACCCGATCTACATGAGCAGTTCTTC. It codes for CASSPDLHEQFF.

There are a few counts of this clonotype. The gene calls are TRBV6-1 and TRBJ1-1; a weak D match, TRBD1 (6 bases). The germline V gene encodes CDR1 MNHNS and CDR2 SASEGT. The germline V and J ends were trimmed by 5 bases and 7 bases, with 17 bases remaining between them. This CDR3 has 14 residues. The CDR3 DNA reads TGTGCCAGCAGTAATCTGGACAGCGGCTATGAAGCTTTCTTT. Translation: CASSNLDSGYEAFF.

This clonotype has more than one count but fewer than ten. The chain recombines TRBV20-1 with TRBJ1-1; D remains ambiguous. Germline CDR1 DFQATT, CDR2 SNEGSKA (reference sequence). Trimming left V 0 bases short and J 3 bases short, with 11 bases between. CDR3 length: 14 residues. For the CDR3, the DNA is TGCAGTGCTAGAGATAGGACCGAGGACACTGAAGCTTTCTTT. The encoded protein is CSARDRTEDTEAFF.